One TCR beta chain is described in this entry. This CDR3 contains 15 residues. V was pared by 3 bases and J by 5 bases, with 9 bases of the junction left unmatched. CDR1 and CDR2 from the germline V gene are MNHNS and SASEGT. Methods used by the authors: Reference gene primer amplification gave nucleated cell count estimates. Assay used: immunoSEQ multiplex PCR; TCRdb lists only in-frame clones, some missing. V and J calls and clone size are those listed in that table; D and trimming were worked out from the DNA. This sample has a few hundred thousand clones, with around 88% found just once. These data originate in a study of blood T cell repertoires in COVID-19. The participants were between about 18 and 90 years old and came from 24 US areas. Cohort assignment relied on participant-reported clinical history.

The rearrangement uses TRBV6-1 and TRBJ2-7; 8 bases fit TRBD2. Input material: PBMCs or T cells enriched from blood (not recorded which). The TCR comes from a woman aged 30 to 39 who had been exposed to COVID-19. CDR3 in amino acids: CASSDYSGAPNEQYF. The CDR3 bases are TGTGCCAGCAGTGACTATAGCGGGGCCCCCAACGAGCAGTACTTC.